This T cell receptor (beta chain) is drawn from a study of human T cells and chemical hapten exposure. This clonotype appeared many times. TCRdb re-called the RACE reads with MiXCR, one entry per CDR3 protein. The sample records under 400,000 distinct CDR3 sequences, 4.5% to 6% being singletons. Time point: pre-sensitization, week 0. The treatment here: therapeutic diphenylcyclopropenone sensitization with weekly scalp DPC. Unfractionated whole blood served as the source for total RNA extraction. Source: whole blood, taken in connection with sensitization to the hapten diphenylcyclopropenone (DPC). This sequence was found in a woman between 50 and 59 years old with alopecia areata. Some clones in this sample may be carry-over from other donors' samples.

CDR3 nucleotide sequence: TGTGCCAGCAGCTTTGGACGGAGCTTTGATACGCAGTATTTT. This codes for CASSFGRSFDTQYF. The V gene is TRBV7-9, the J gene TRBJ2-3; D remains ambiguous. CDR3 size: 14 residues. Germline lookup yields CDR1 SEHNR and CDR2 FQNEAQ (reference sequence). V lost 3 bases to trimming and J lost 6 bases, with 13 bases between them.